The clone carrying this TCR beta chain was counted between two and nine times. The data originate from a study of beta chain features in type 1 diabetes. The germline V gene has CDR1 SGDLS and CDR2 YYNGEE. This CDR3 region has 14 residues. V lost 4 bases and J lost 8, with 13 bases in between. Reverse transcription of all isolated RNA meant that expressed TCRB transcripts were sequenced. Assay: immunoSEQ multiplex PCR; the TCRdb copy retains only in-frame clones and omits some. The repertoire holds 350,000 or so clones, with around 19% as singletons. Sequenced sample: naive CD4+ T cells from blood. V gene TRBV9 combines with J gene TRBJ1-6, with unresolved D. The receptor comes from a woman aged 18 to 35 in good health. CDR3 bases: TGTGCCAGCAGCCGCCAGGACTCCTATTCACCCCTCCACTTT. This encodes CASSRQDSYSPLHF.